What follows are 12 T cell receptor beta chains derived from one specimen sequenced in a study of vaccination and CD4 T cells after COVID-19. The sample's treatment: 10-day PBMC culture with coronavirus spike peptide pools or control peptides (ViraFEST assay). Antigens for these TCRs are unknown. Scientists ran DNA taken from cultured CD4+ T cells through the Oncomine TCR Beta short-read assay for sequencing. Via MiXCR, TCRdb re-called the PCR reads, giving one row per CDR3 protein. The sample shows almost 20,000 distinct CDR3 sequences, about 40% of them seen only once. The source material was CD4+ T cells from blood, cultured in vitro, sampled before SARS-CoV-2 vaccination. These receptors were taken from a human donor who received a COVID-19 vaccine.

The chain is built from TRBV5-4 and TRBJ1-4; TRBD1 agrees at 9 bases. The CDR3 length is 14 residues. The J segment lost 8 bases and the V segment lost 5 bases, leaving 7 bases of the junction unmatched. From germline, CDR1 is SGHNT and CDR2 YYREEE (reference sequence). CDR3 region: CASRAGTGSEKLFF. The CDR3 DNA reads TGTGCCAGCAGGGCCGGGACAGGGAGCGAAAAACTGTTTTTT.

This rearrangement joins TRBV20-1 to TRBJ2-1, with 9 bases aligning to TRBD2. Per germline, CDR1 DFQATT and CDR2 SNEGSKA (reference sequence). The CDR3 runs 15 residues. Trimming took 3 bases from V and 2 from J; bases not matched to a gene: 5. CDR3 bases: TGCAGTGCTAGGGGGCGGGGGGGCCCCTACAATGAGCAGTTCTTC. Protein sequence: CSARGRGGPYNEQFF.

V is TRBV7-2 and J is TRBJ2-1, with TRBD2 identical over 7 bases. Germline CDR1 is SGHTA and CDR2 is FQGNSA. The V and J ends lost 4 bases and 0 bases, in that order; junction bases with no gene match: 3. The CDR3 extends over 15 amino acids. CDR3 DNA sequence: TGTGCCAGCAGCTCTAGCGGCTTCTCCTACAATGAGCAGTTCTTC. This encodes CASSSSGFSYNEQFF.

The chain employs TRBV27 and TRBJ2-7; D is possibly TRBD1 (7 bases). V gave up 5 bases and J gave up 4 bases, with 18 bases separating them. Germline V CDR1 and CDR2: MNHEY, SMNVEV (reference sequence). CDR3 length: 15 residues. CDR3 residues: CASSPTAGGWYEQYF. CDR3 in DNA: TGTGCCAGCAGTCCCACGGCAGGGGGGTGGTACGAGCAGTACTTC.

The chain recombines TRBV24-1 with TRBJ2-1; 9 bases are a match to TRBD1. CDR3 size: 16 residues. Trimming removed 2 bases from V and 10 bases from J; junction bases left unmatched: 11. The V gene's germline CDR1 is KGHDR and CDR2 SFDVKD. This CDR3 reads CATSDWGQGEHREQFF. CDR3 coding DNA: TGTGCCACCAGTGATTGGGGACAGGGTGAACATCGGGAGCAGTTCTTC.

The chain recombines TRBV7-2 with TRBJ2-3; either TRBD1 or TRBD2 may fit D (5 bases each). Germline lookup yields CDR1 SGHTA and CDR2 FQGNSA. The CDR3 extends over 12 amino acids. V shed 3 bases and J shed 9 bases, with 10 bases lying between them. DNA of the CDR3: TGTGCCAGCAGCTTGTGGGGGAGCACGCAGTATTTT. Translating gives CASSLWGSTQYF.

The gene calls are TRBV18 and TRBJ1-1; no clear D gene. V lost 8 bases to trimming and J lost 1 base, with 8 bases between them. This CDR3 has 12 residues. From germline, CDR1 is KGHSH and CDR2 LQKENI. The CDR3 reads CASVEGNTEAFF. The CDR3 DNA reads as TGTGCCAGCGTCGAGGGGAACACTGAAGCTTTCTTT.

This clonotype was counted only a few times. The CDR3 reads CASSPVRGTQYF. The CDR3 DNA is TGTGCCAGCAGCCCGGTTCGGGGTACCCAGTACTTC. V and J are TRBV5-4 and TRBJ2-5, with D maybe TRBD2 (5 bases). The V end lost 4 bases, the J end lost 8 bases, and 12 bases lay between the germline ends. The germline V gene has CDR1 SGHNT and CDR2 YYREEE (reference sequence). The CDR3 totals 12 residues.

This chain uses TRBV11-1 with TRBJ2-5; D not certain. Germline V CDR1 and CDR2: SGHAT, FQDESV (reference sequence). Trimming removed 4 bases at V and 1 base at J, with 7 bases between. CDR3 size: 13 residues. DNA of the CDR3: TGTGCCAGCAGCTCAGACATCCAAGAGACCCAGTACTTC. This codes for CASSSDIQETQYF.

The chain has TRBV24-1 and TRBJ2-1, with TRBD1 as a possible D gene (5 bases). The V and J ends lost 5 bases and 4 bases respectively, with 14 bases between them. The CDR3 runs to 15 residues. Germline V gene data show CDR1 as KGHDR and CDR2 as SFDVKD. The CDR3 here is CATSAPETGYNEQFF. In DNA form, the CDR3 reads TGTGCCACCAGTGCCCCGGAAACAGGTTACAATGAGCAGTTCTTC.

This clonotype was counted a single time. The chain employs TRBV6-2 or TRBV6-3 and TRBJ1-2; 9 bases are a match to TRBD1. V was clipped by 7 bases and J by 2 bases; unmatched bases: 5. This CDR3 spans 14 amino acids. Germline-derived CDR1 and CDR2 are MNHEY and SVGEGT. The CDR3 sequence: CASTPGQGNYGYTF. Here the CDR3 DNA reads TGTGCCAGCACGCCGGGACAGGGAAACTATGGCTACACCTTC.

A few counts support this clonotype. The genes are TRBV24-1 and TRBJ2-5, with TRBD1 matching 7 bases. The junction had 1 base not matched to a gene; V was cut back by 5 bases and J by 5 bases. In germline, CDR1 is KGHDR, CDR2 SFDVKD. This CDR3 is 12 amino acids long. The CDR3 sequence: CATSVQGETQYF. CDR3 coding DNA: TGTGCCACCAGTGTACAGGGGGAGACCCAGTACTTC.